This passage covers 20 T cell receptor beta chains from one sample sequenced in a study of cytomegalovirus exposure and HLA in healthy donors (dated by TCRdb to between 2016 and 2019). Library creation used the immunoSEQ multiplex PCR assay. The multiplex PCR relied on a mix of 60 forward primers for TCR Vbeta segments and 13 reverse primers for TCR Jbeta segments. This immuneACCESS table, as held by TCRdb, lists in-frame sequences with V and J called but not all clones. Of the missing ones, under half trace to an unresolved V gene in checked studies; the others have no known cause. A total of approximately 260,000 clones appear in this sample, almost 85% of them only once. The ten largest clones add up to roughly 2% of the sample. Sequencing used PBMCs. Receptors originate from a woman aged 40-49 years in good health and CMV-seropositive.

The chain carries TRBV30 and TRBJ2-5; 10 bases agree with TRBD2. Germline assignment: CDR1 GTSNPN and CDR2 SVGIG (reference sequence). The trim removed 1 base at V and 5 bases at J, leaving 19 bases unmatched. CDR3 length: 19 amino acids. CDR3 loop: CAWSAPPSGRGSRVETQYF. The CDR3 DNA reads TGTGCCTGGAGTGCCCCCCCCAGCGGGAGGGGGAGTAGAGTGGAGACCCAGTACTTC.

The chain recombines TRBV7-8 with TRBJ2-5; D is unresolved. The V gene's germline CDR1 is SGHVS and CDR2 FQNEAQ. The CDR3 length is 12 residues. Trimming left V 4 bases short and J 5 bases short, with 8 bases between. CDR3 DNA sequence: TGTGCCAGCAGCTCCTCTCGGGAGACCCAGTACTTC. Translating it yields CASSSSRETQYF.

The rearrangement links TRBV6-6 to TRBJ1-1, with 7 bases that match TRBD1. The CDR3 totals 15 residues. The V gene end was trimmed by 3 bases and the J gene end by 1 base; junction bases not matched to a gene: 5. The germline gives CDR1 MNHNY, CDR2 SVGAGI (reference sequence). DNA for the CDR3: TGTGCCAGCAGTTATTCGAGACAGGGGAACACTGAAGCTTTCTTT. Protein sequence: CASSYSRQGNTEAFF.

The chain recombines TRBV27 with TRBJ1-2; D is perhaps TRBD1 (6 bases). Germline V CDR1 and CDR2: MNHEY, SMNVEV (reference sequence). V was pared by 5 bases and J by 4 bases, with 11 bases between. This CDR3 is built from 13 residues. The CDR3: CASSRRGGYGYTF. CDR3 bases: TGTGCCAGCAGTCGAAGAGGGGGCTATGGCTACACCTTC.

This chain joins TRBV12-5 and TRBJ2-7; 9 bases match TRBD2. The trim removed 0 bases at V and 2 bases at J, leaving 14 bases unmatched. In germline, CDR1 is LGHNT, CDR2 FRNRAP. This CDR3 has 19 residues. CDR3 nucleotides: TGTGCTAGTGGTTTGGTCTCCGCGTTTGCAGCGGGAGGAGCCTACGAGCAGTACTTC. It codes for CASGLVSAFAAGGAYEQYF. Full variable domain (outside the CDR3, taken from reference TRBV12-5 and TRBJ2-7): DARVTQTPRHKVTEMGQEVTMRCQPILGHNTVFWYRQTMMQGLELLAYFRNRAPLDDSGMPKDRFSAEMPDATLATLKIQPSEPRDSAVYFCASGLVSAFAAGGAYEQYFGPGTRLTVT.

V and J are TRBV30 and TRBJ1-2, with 8 bases identical to TRBD1. The CDR3 contains 13 residues. V trimming: 5 bases; J trimming: 0 bases; junction bases outside the gene matches: 2. Per germline, CDR1 GTSNPN and CDR2 SVGIG (reference sequence). The DNA for the CDR3 is TGTGCCTGGTTCAGGGGGCCTAACTATGGCTACACCTTC. It translates to CAWFRGPNYGYTF. The full variable domain, rest sourced from reference TRBV30 and TRBJ1-2, is SQTIHQWPATLVQPVGSPLSLECTVEGTSNPNLYWYRQAAGRGLQLLFYSVGIGQISSEVPQNLSASRPQDRQFILSSKKLLLSDSGFYLCAWFRGPNYGYTFGSGTRLTVV.

This chain uses TRBV7-8 with TRBJ1-4, with D possibly being TRBD1 (6 bases). Germline assignment: CDR1 SGHVS and CDR2 FQNEAQ. The V and J ends lost 5 bases and 2 bases respectively, with 12 bases between them. The CDR3 extends over 15 amino acids. CDR3 bases: TGTGCCAGCAGCCTCAGGGGCCAGACTAATGAAAAACTGTTTTTT. As protein: CASSLRGQTNEKLFF.

The rearrangement links TRBV9 to TRBJ2-1, with D perhaps TRBD2 (6 bases). The CDR3 runs 20 residues. From germline, CDR1 is SGDLS and CDR2 YYNGEE. V was pared by 0 bases and J by 4 bases, with 26 bases between. The CDR3 DNA reads TGTGCCAGCAGCGTAGTAGGGGCCGGGGCTAGCGAGCAATCATACAATGAGCAGTTCTTC. This encodes CASSVVGAGASEQSYNEQFF.

The CDR3 here is CASSLGRVTSGASYEQYF. DNA of the CDR3: TGCGCCAGCAGTTTGGGCAGGGTCACTAGCGGGGCTTCCTACGAGCAGTACTTC. The chain couples TRBV4-3 to TRBJ2-5, with TRBD2 matching over 10 bases. The last part of the DNA fits TRBJ2-7 better; the J call may be wrong. Germline CDR1 and CDR2: LGHNA and YSLEER. The CDR3 spans 18 residues.

As DNA, the CDR3 is TGCGCCAGCAGTGTATGGTACAGAATCTACGAGCAGTACTTC. This gives the protein CASSVWYRIYEQYF. The rearrangement joins TRBV10-1 to TRBJ2-7; the D is unclear. CDR1 WNHNN and CDR2 SYGVQD come from the germline V gene (reference sequence). The CDR3 has 14 residues. V lost 4 bases and J lost 3, with 13 bases in between.

V and J are TRBV28 and TRBJ2-7; TRBD1 matches at 9 bases. This CDR3 contains 14 residues. V was pared by 4 bases and J by 5 bases, with 6 bases of the junction left unmatched. Germline CDR1 and CDR2: MDHEN and SYDVKM. The CDR3 DNA reads as TGTGCCAGCAGTTCCCACAGGGGGCCCCACGAGCAGTACTTC. It is translated as CASSSHRGPHEQYF.

As to this clone: The sample holds other DNA sequences that translate to the same CDR3. The chain joins TRBV6-5 to TRBJ2-5, with D hard to call. V dropped 0 bases and J dropped 2 bases, with 7 bases sitting between them. The CDR3 spans 14 residues. From germline, CDR1 is MNHEY and CDR2 SVGAGI. The CDR3 DNA sequence: TGTGCCAGCAGTTACTCCCGCGGTCAAGAGACCCAGTACTTC. Translation gives CASSYSRGQETQYF.

The rearrangement uses TRBV18 and TRBJ1-1; the D gene is possibly TRBD1 (6 bases). V was clipped by 4 bases and J by 11 bases, with 14 bases between them. Germline CDR1 and CDR2: KGHSH and LQKENI. The CDR3 loop spans 12 amino acids. CDR3 in amino acids: CASSLSRQEAFF. The CDR3 DNA reads as TGTGCCAGCTCACTCTCTAGACAGGAGGCTTTCTTT.

The CDR3 protein is CASSPQVEQYF. The CDR3 DNA sequence: TGTGCCAGCAGCCCACAGGTAGAGCAGTACTTC. The chain carries TRBV7-9 and TRBJ2-7; D possibly corresponds to TRBD1 (5 bases). V was cut by 5 bases and J by 7 bases, with 9 bases left in between. Germline V gene sequence: CDR1 SEHNR, CDR2 FQNEAQ (reference sequence). The CDR3 runs 11 residues. The whole variable domain, filled in from reference TRBV7-9 and TRBJ2-7, reads DTGVSQNPRHKITKRGQNVTFRCDPISEHNRLYWYRQTLGQGPEFLTYFQNEAQLEKSRLLSDRFSAERPKGSFSTLEIQRTEQGDSAMYLCASSPQVEQYFGPGTRLTVT.

The rearrangement links TRBV5-4 to TRBJ2-1, with 12 bases identical to TRBD2. V lost 5 bases, J lost 8 bases, and 14 bases stayed unmatched. The length of the CDR3 is 17 residues. The V gene's germline CDR1 is SGHNT and CDR2 YYREEE (reference sequence). CDR3 loop: CASSQKTSGSGFDEQFF. CDR3 DNA sequence: TGTGCCAGCAGTCAAAAGACTAGCGGGAGTGGATTCGATGAGCAGTTCTTC.

The CDR3 sequence: CSAGSTGVALVEQFF. CDR3 in DNA: TGCAGCGCCGGTAGTACCGGGGTAGCCTTGGTTGAGCAGTTCTTC. The chain carries TRBV29-1 and TRBJ2-1, with D tentatively TRBD2 (5 bases). This CDR3 is built from 15 residues. Trimming shortened V by 7 bases and J by 9 bases, and 25 bases separated the two germline ends. Germline V gene data show CDR1 as SQVTM and CDR2 as ANQGSEA.

The chain recombines TRBV13 with TRBJ2-2; 12 nucleotides match TRBD2. Germline-derived CDR1 and CDR2 are PRHDT and FYEKMQ (reference sequence). CDR3 length equals 16 residues. V lost 3 bases and J lost 6; bases outside the gene matches: 5. CDR3 DNA: TGTGCCAGCAGCTTCTGGACTAGCGGGAATTCCGGGGAGCTGTTTTTT. Encoded protein: CASSFWTSGNSGELFF. The full variable domain, its missing parts supplied by reference TRBV13 and TRBJ2-2, is AAGVIQSPRHLIKEKRETATLKCYPIPRHDTVYWYQQGPGQDPQFLISFYEKMQSDKGSIPDRFSAQQFSDYHSELNMSSLELGDSALYFCASSFWTSGNSGELFFGEGSRLTVL.

Comments on this clone: Other DNA sequences in the sample encode the same CDR3. V is TRBV9 and J is TRBJ2-7; 8 bases align to TRBD2. CDR1 and CDR2 (germline): SGDLS, YYNGEE. Trimming took 0 bases from V and 2 from J; bases not matched to a gene: 1. The CDR3 contains 14 residues. The CDR3 sequence: CASSVAGGTYEQYF. For the CDR3, the DNA is TGTGCCAGCAGCGTAGCGGGAGGGACCTACGAGCAGTACTTC.

For the CDR3, the DNA is TGTGCCAGCAGCCCGGGACTCAGAGTCCCCGATACGCAGTATTTT. Translating it yields CASSPGLRVPDTQYF. The chain recombines TRBV6-5 with TRBJ2-3; D may be TRBD2 (6 bases). The V end was cut by 6 bases, the J end by 6 bases, with 19 bases between. CDR1 and CDR2 (germline): MNHEY, SVGAGI. CDR3 length: 15 amino acids.

V usage is TRBV7-9 and J usage is TRBJ2-5, with 9 bases lining up with TRBD2. Germline trimming cut 0 bases from V and 2 bases from J; bases unmatched to any gene: 7. CDR1 is SEHNR, CDR2 FQNEAQ, per germline (reference sequence). This CDR3 is 17 amino acids long. The CDR3, as DNA: TGTGCCAGCAGCTTAGCCCCGGGACTAGCTCTACAAGAGACCCAGTACTTC. Translating gives CASSLAPGLALQETQYF.